Listed below are T cell receptor beta chains from one sample, sequenced in a study of blood T cells in healthy people across ages. MiXCR, run by TCRdb on the 5' RACE reads, gives a single entry per CDR3 protein. The sample has more than 800,000 distinct CDR3 sequences; under 35% are singletons. Sample: blood. The receptors were sampled from an elderly woman in good health. The CDR3 runs from the conserved cysteine through the conserved F or W. D genes are given only for firm matches. The listing skips clone size in some rows; elsewhere it reads once, few, many or a size class.

>.|TRBJ1-2|many|TRBV27
TGTGCCAGCAGCTACTCGGGAGGATTTTATGGCTACACCTTC
CASSYSGGFYGYTF
>.|TRBJ2-3|once|TRBV28
TGTGCCAGCGTTCGGGGACTCCGGGATACGCAGTATTTT
CASVRGLRDTQYF
>TRBD1|TRBJ2-1|few|TRBV2
TGTGCCAGCAGCAGGACAGGGGGTCAGGATGAGCAGTTCTTC
CASSRTGGQDEQFF
>TRBD1|TRBJ2-3|few|TRBV4-3
TGCGCCAGCAGCCAAGAGATGACAGGGGGCGCAGATACGCAGTATTTT
CASSQEMTGGADTQYF
>.|TRBJ2-7|many|TRBV7-2
TGTGCCAGCAGCTTAGCGCTGGACCCTACCTACGAGCAGTACTTC
CASSLALDPTYEQYF
>TRBD1|TRBJ1-2|.|TRBV9
TGTGCCAGCAGCGTCGAAGGACAGGGTTATGGCTACACCTTC
CASSVEGQGYGYTF
>.|TRBJ2-7|many|TRBV3-1
TGTGCCAGCAGCCAAGTCGTCACCTACGAGCAGTACTTC
CASSQVVTYEQYF
>.|TRBJ2-7|many|TRBV4-3
TGCGCCAGCAGCCCTTACTCCGGGACATTCGAACCCTACGAGCAGTACTTC
CASSPYSGTFEPYEQYF
>.|TRBJ2-2|.|TRBV29-1
TGCAGCGTTGAGGGGAACACCGGGGAGCTGTTTTTT
CSVEGNTGELFF
>.|TRBJ2-2|many|TRBV12-3/TRBV12-4
TGTGCCAGCAGTTCCAGAATGAACGGGGAGCTGTTTTTT
CASSSRMNGELFF
>TRBD1|TRBJ2-1|.|TRBV3-1
TGTGCCAGTAGCCCCACCGGGACAGGGACCTACGAGCAGTTCTTC
CASSPTGTGTYEQFF
>TRBD2|TRBJ2-5|many|TRBV7-2
TGTGCCAGCAGTCGGACTAGCGGGGGAAAGACCCAGTACTTC
CASSRTSGGKTQYF
>.|TRBJ1-1|many|TRBV6-6
TGTGCCAGCAGTTATGGGGGGTCTGACCCCCGAGCTTTCTTT
CASSYGGSDPRAFF
>.|TRBJ1-5|many|TRBV4-2
TGTGCCAGCAGCCCTGAACAGGGATGGCCCAATCAGCCCCAGCATTTT
CASSPEQGWPNQPQHF
>.|TRBJ1-4|.|TRBV9
TGTGCCAGCAGCGTAGAGGGGGGAGGTATGGCGACTAATGAAAAACGGTTTTTT
CASSVEGGGMATNEKRFF
>TRBD1|TRBJ2-3|many|TRBV4-2
TGTGCCAGCTCACCGGGGACAGGAGGGCCAGATACGCAGTATTTT
CASSPGTGGPDTQYF
>TRBD1|TRBJ1-2|many|TRBV6-5
TGTGCCAGCAGTTACTCGCCGCCCGGGACAGGAGCTAACTATGGCTACACCTTC
CASSYSPPGTGANYGYTF
>TRBD1|TRBJ2-1|once|TRBV6-2/TRBV6-3
TGTGCCAACAGTTCCTCCGGGGACAGGCCCCACAATGAGCAGTTCTTC
CANSSSGDRPHNEQFF
>TRBD2|TRBJ2-2|.|TRBV20-1
TGCGGGGCGGCTAGCGGCACCGGGGAGCTGTTTTTT
CGAASGTGELFF
>.|TRBJ2-3|many|TRBV14
TGTGCCAGCAGCCAAGTACGGACTCTTCGACGCACAGATACGCAGTATTTT
CASSQVRTLRRTDTQYF
>TRBD1|TRBJ1-1|.|TRBV20-1
TGCAGTGCTAGAGCTCCTACAGGGGGCCGGGTGGGTTTCTTT
CSARAPTGGRVGFF
>TRBD2|TRBJ2-3|many|TRBV4-2
TGTGCCAGCAGCCAAGGGAGGACTAGCGGGGGGGTAAGACTCACTGATACGCAGTATTTT
CASSQGRTSGGVRLTDTQYF
>TRBD1|TRBJ2-7|few|TRBV3-1
TGTGCCAGCAGCCAATTGTGGTGCGGACAGGGTTACCACGAGCAGTACTTC
CASSQLWCGQGYHEQYF
>.|TRBJ2-6|.|TRBV11-2
TGTGCCAGCAGCCCCAGGGCAGAGCCCTACTCTGGGGCCAACGTCCTGACTTTC
CASSPRAEPYSGANVLTF
>.|TRBJ2-1|many|TRBV20-1
TGCAGTGGTGATCGGTCGAACAATGAGCAGTTCTTC
CSGDRSNNEQFF
>TRBD2|TRBJ2-7|many|TRBV6-6
TGTGCCAGCAGTCTTCTCCAGACAGCGGGGAGCTCCTACGAGCAGTACTTC
CASSLLQTAGSSYEQYF
>TRBD2|TRBJ2-5|many|TRBV6-6
TGTGCCATCGGGGGGGCAGAGACCCAGTACTTC
CAIGGAETQYF
>.|TRBJ1-2|many|TRBV5-1
TGCGCCAGCAGCTTGGGGCAGCAAAGGCGGAGCTACACCTTC
CASSLGQQRRSYTF
>.|TRBJ2-7|many|TRBV29-1
TGCAGCGTAGAGCTCAGGGGCCTCTACGAGCAGTACTTC
CSVELRGLYEQYF
>.|TRBJ1-1|.|TRBV7-9
TGTGCCAGCAGCTTGTATGGGAGGGGAGGGCCCACTGAAGCTTTCTTT
CASSLYGRGGPTEAFF
>TRBD1|TRBJ2-7|few|TRBV29-1
TGCAGCGTCAGTTCCGGGACAGGGGGGTACGAGCAGTACTTC
CSVSSGTGGYEQYF
>.|TRBJ1-4|few|TRBV6-5
TGTGCCAGCAGTTACTCGTCTACCCTGACTAATGAAAAACTGTTTTTT
CASSYSSTLTNEKLFF
>.|TRBJ2-3|many|TRBV5-1
TGCGCCAGCGCTACAGGACCCCCTAGCACAGATACGCAGTATTTT
CASATGPPSTDTQYF
>TRBD1|TRBJ1-5|few|TRBV20-1
TGCAGTGCTAAAGGGACAGCAGATCAGCCCCAGCATTTT
CSAKGTADQPQHF
>.|TRBJ2-3|.|TRBV5-1
TGCGCCAGCAGCTTGGGTCTCGGGCTCCACACAGATACGCAGTATTTT
CASSLGLGLHTDTQYF
>TRBD1|TRBJ2-7|many|TRBV6-6
TGTGCCAGCAGTACTCCGGGACAGGGCTACGAGCAGTACTTC
CASSTPGQGYEQYF
>.|TRBJ2-5|.|TRBV2
TGTGCCAGCAACCCTCAAGAGACCCAGTACTTC
CASNPQETQYF
>TRBD1|TRBJ1-2|.|TRBV6-6
TGTGCCAGCAGTCGCCCGGGACAGGGGGATTATGGCTACACCTTC
CASSRPGQGDYGYTF
>.|TRBJ1-5|few|TRBV7-2
TGTGCCAGCAGCGCCGGGGTATATAGCAATCAGCCCCAGCATTTT
CASSAGVYSNQPQHF
>TRBD2|TRBJ2-7|few|TRBV2
TGTGCCAGCAGTGGGGGGACTAGCGGGGGGGCCTTCGCCTACGAGCAGTACTTC
CASSGGTSGGAFAYEQYF
>.|TRBJ2-4|many|TRBV12-3/TRBV12-4
TGTGCCAGCAGTTTAGCAGGAGGGACCAAAAACATTCAGTACTTC
CASSLAGGTKNIQYF
>.|TRBJ1-2|few|TRBV4-3
TGCGCCAGCAGCCAGGATGGACAGACGGGCCCGTATGATGGCTACACCTTC
CASSQDGQTGPYDGYTF
>.|TRBJ1-6|.|TRBV30
TGTGCCTGGAGAAGGACGGAGAATAATTCACCCCTCCACTTT
CAWRRTENNSPLHF
>TRBD2|TRBJ2-3|many|TRBV6-2/TRBV6-3
TGTGCCAGCAGTTCCCTGGGACTACCGCGGACAGATACGCAGTATTTT
CASSSLGLPRTDTQYF
>.|TRBJ2-7|many|TRBV7-8
TGTGCCAGCAGCGTCGGGGGCCAAGCCTACGAGCAGTACTTC
CASSVGGQAYEQYF
>.|TRBJ1-6|few|TRBV12-3/TRBV12-4
TGTGCCAGCAGTATCCAACGGGGCGGGAATTCACCCCTCCACTTT
CASSIQRGGNSPLHF
>.|TRBJ2-5|few|TRBV9
TGTGCCAGCAGCGTACGTGGGGCGAAAGACCAAGAGACCCAGTACTTC
CASSVRGAKDQETQYF
>TRBD2|TRBJ2-7|many|TRBV20-1
TGCAGTGCTAGAGTTGCGGGGGGATACGAGCAGTACTTC
CSARVAGGYEQYF
>.|TRBJ1-5|many|TRBV20-1
TGCAGTGCTACGTCAGGGACAAGTAGCAATCAGCCCCAGCATTTT
CSATSGTSSNQPQHF
>.|TRBJ2-5|.|TRBV18
TGTGCCAGCTCACCACCGTCCGGGCAATTCCAAGAGACCCAGTACTTC
CASSPPSGQFQETQYF
>TRBD1|TRBJ2-4|.|TRBV18
TGTGCCAGCTCACCCCAGGGGGTGAAAAACATTCAGTACTTC
CASSPQGVKNIQYF
>.|TRBJ1-6|few|TRBV30
TGTGCCTGGAAGTCCCTAAATCCACCCCTCCACTTT
CAWKSLNPPLHF
>.|TRBJ1-1|few|TRBV15
TGTGCCACCAGCAGAGTTGGGGGGTACACTGAAGCTTTCTTT
CATSRVGGYTEAFF
>.|TRBJ1-2|.|TRBV6-5
TGTGCCAGCAGTGTGGACAGTAGAGCATATGGCTACACCTTC
CASSVDSRAYGYTF
>.|TRBJ2-4|many|TRBV7-9
TGTGCCAGCAGCTTAGACCCGGCCAAAAACATTCAGTACTTC
CASSLDPAKNIQYF
>.|TRBJ2-3|many|TRBV20-1
TGCAGTGCTAGTTCATGGGAATCTAGCACAGATACGCAGTATTTT
CSASSWESSTDTQYF
>TRBD2|TRBJ2-7|many|TRBV11-2
TGTGCCAGCAGCCTAGCGGGGGGTGGTCGCGAGCAGTACTTC
CASSLAGGGREQYF
>.|TRBJ1-5|.|TRBV6-5
TGTGCCAGCAGTCCGAATGTCGGACGGGTAGATCAGCCCCAGCATTTT
CASSPNVGRVDQPQHF